A single sample gave rise to the 30 T cell receptor beta chains below, sequenced in a study of T cell responses to AZD1222 COVID-19 vaccine. Some clones are missing from TCRdb's copy, which holds only in-frame ones; the method was immunoSEQ multiplex PCR. The sample consists of over 90,000 clones, about 88% of them appearing once. The specimen was peripheral blood, collected on day 0 of AZD1222 vaccination. The receptor set was obtained from an adult in good health.

The chain links TRBV7-3 to TRBJ1-2, with TRBD1 identical over 8 bases. The CDR3 length is 14 residues. J was trimmed by 4 bases and V by 5 bases; bases with no gene match: 6. Germline CDR1 is SGHTA and CDR2 is FQGTGA. The CDR3 bases are TGTGCCAGCAGCCCAGGGACAGGCCTCTATGGCTACACCTTC. It codes for CASSPGTGLYGYTF.

This chain uses TRBV5-6 with TRBJ1-2, with 8 bases identical to TRBD1. This CDR3 has 13 amino acids. The germline gives CDR1 SGHDT, CDR2 YYEEEE. The V gene end was trimmed by 4 bases and the J gene end by 8 bases; junction bases not matched to a gene: 7. The CDR3 bases are TGTGCCAGCAGCCCGCGGGACAGGTACGGCTACACCTTC. This codes for CASSPRDRYGYTF.

The V and J genes are TRBV28 and TRBJ1-5, with D perhaps TRBD1 (6 bases). V was clipped by 5 bases and J by 11 bases, with 19 bases between them. The germline gives CDR1 MDHEN, CDR2 SYDVKM. This CDR3 comprises 14 residues. The CDR3 is CASSPGQPKAAQHF. CDR3 sequence (DNA): TGTGCCAGCAGTCCCGGACAGCCAAAGGCAGCCCAGCATTTT.

V is TRBV7-2 and J is TRBJ1-1; unclear D gene. Germline-derived CDR1 and CDR2 are SGHTA and FQGNSA. The CDR3 spans 12 residues. Between the trimmed V and J ends, which lost 2 bases and 11 bases, there was a span of 12 bases. In DNA form, the CDR3 reads TGTGCCAGCAGCTTAAATGGGCTGGGGGCTTTCTTT. It is translated as CASSLNGLGAFF.

The chain recombines TRBV6-5 with TRBJ1-6, with 7 bases matching TRBD1. This CDR3 comprises 13 residues. Germline V lookup: CDR1 MNHEY, CDR2 SVGAGI. With V trimmed by 6 bases and J by 7 bases, 3 bases remained unmatched. The CDR3 region is CASRTGPNSPLHF. DNA of the CDR3: TGTGCCAGCAGGACAGGGCCAAATTCACCCCTCCACTTT.

The chain employs TRBV5-1 and TRBJ1-2, with 8 bases aligning to TRBD1. Trimming cost V 0 bases and J 3 bases; bases outside gene matches: 10. The germline gives CDR1 SGHRS, CDR2 YFSETQ. The CDR3 runs 17 residues. This CDR3 reads CASSLGRAGGADYGYTF. For the CDR3, the DNA is TGCGCCAGCAGCTTGGGGAGGGCAGGGGGCGCGGACTATGGCTACACCTTC.

As concerns this clone: A much larger clone lies one base from this, so it may be a read error. The rearrangement joins TRBV7-2 to TRBJ1-5; 7 nucleotides line up with TRBD1. This CDR3 comprises 15 residues. V shed 1 base and J 2 bases; nucleotides not matched to a gene: 2. Per germline, CDR1 SGHTA and CDR2 FQGNSA. The CDR3 protein is CASSLGGTGNQPQHF. CDR3 DNA sequence: TGTGCCAGCAGCTTAGGCGGGACAGGCAATCAGCCCCAGCATTTT.

In nucleotides, the CDR3 is TGTGCCTGGAACTCCGGGACTATGGATGAGCAGTTCTTC. Protein: CAWNSGTMDEQFF. The rearrangement uses TRBV30 and TRBJ2-1, with 7 bases fitting TRBD2. Losses at the gene ends were 4 bases for V and 8 bases for J; bases not matched to a gene: 8. The CDR3 totals 13 residues. Germline CDR1 reads GTSNPN; CDR2 reads SVGIG (reference sequence).

The gene calls are TRBV5-4 and TRBJ2-2; 8 positions match TRBD1. This CDR3 contains 15 residues. V shed 4 bases, J shed 4 bases, and the junction held 6 bases outside the gene matches. Germline-derived CDR1 and CDR2 are SGHNT and YYREEE (reference sequence). In DNA, the CDR3 is TGTGCCAGCAGCGGACAGGGTGGAGTCACCGGGGAGCTGTTTTTT. As protein: CASSGQGGVTGELFF. The full variable domain, with the rest looked up from reference TRBV5-4 and TRBJ2-2, is ETGVTQSPTHLIKTRGQQVTLRCSSQSGHNTVSWYQQALGQGPQFIFQYYREEENGRGNFPPRFSGLQFPNYSSELNVNALELDDSALYLCASSGQGGVTGELFFGEGSRLTVL.

V usage is TRBV3-1 (or the pseudogene TRBV3-2) and J usage is TRBJ2-3; 7 bases map to TRBD2. The CDR3 sequence is 16 residues long. The ends lost 4 bases at V and 5 bases at J; junction bases unmatched: 12. Germline-derived CDR1 and CDR2 are LGHDT and YNNKEL (reference sequence). The CDR3 protein is CASSRGMGGSIDTQYF. In nucleotides, the CDR3 is TGTGCCAGCAGCCGGGGTATGGGCGGGAGTATAGATACGCAGTATTTT.

The rearrangement links TRBV30 to TRBJ2-5, with TRBD2 identical over 7 bases. The CDR3 runs to 15 residues. Germline V gene data show CDR1 as GTSNPN and CDR2 as SVGIG (reference sequence). The V gene end was trimmed by 0 bases and the J gene end by 4 bases; junction bases not matched to a gene: 8. The CDR3 sequence: CAWSVGGSRRETQYF. DNA of the CDR3: TGTGCCTGGAGTGTCGGCGGGAGTCGGCGAGAGACCCAGTACTTC.

The V gene is TRBV5-1, the J gene TRBJ1-3; D unclear. Trimming stripped 1 base from V and 4 bases from J, with 12 bases between. CDR1 and CDR2 from the germline V gene are SGHRS and YFSETQ. The CDR3 is 15 amino acids. The DNA for the CDR3 is TGCGCCAGCAGCTTGCGGGGTTTGAGAGGAAACACCATATATTTT. This sequence encodes CASSLRGLRGNTIYF.

This chain uses TRBV27 with TRBJ2-5, with 11 bases matching TRBD1. The CDR3 has 16 amino acids. Germline loops: CDR1 MNHEY, CDR2 SMNVEV (reference sequence). Trimming at V came to 3 bases and at J to 1 base, leaving 4 bases not matched to a gene. In DNA, the CDR3 is TGTGCCAGCAGTTTGGGTGGGACAGGGGGCCAAGAGACCCAGTACTTC. This codes for CASSLGGTGGQETQYF.

This clone turned up a few times. V gene TRBV10-3 combines with J gene TRBJ1-6; 9 nucleotides agree with TRBD1. The CDR3 contains 17 residues. The junction had 8 bases not matched to a gene; V was cut back by 2 bases and J by 6 bases. The germline gives CDR1 ENHRY, CDR2 SYGVKD. This CDR3 is CAISEMARTGANSPLHF. For the CDR3, the DNA is TGTGCCATCAGTGAGATGGCTAGGACAGGGGCTAATTCACCCCTCCACTTT.

The chain links TRBV7-2 to TRBJ1-2; D not certain. The germline gives CDR1 SGHTA, CDR2 FQGNSA. V lost 4 bases and J 8 bases, leaving 14 bases between the germline ends. This CDR3 is built from 13 residues. CDR3 region: CASSSPMMGGYTF. DNA of the CDR3: TGTGCCAGCAGCTCCCCTATGATGGGCGGCTACACCTTC. Filled out from reference TRBV7-2 and TRBJ1-2, the complete variable domain reads GAGVSQSPSNKVTEKGKDVELRCDPISGHTALYWYRQSLGQGLEFLIYFQGNSAPDKSGLPSDRFSAERTGGSVSTLTIQRTQQEDSAVYLCASSSPMMGGYTFGSGTRLTVV.

A remark on this clone: The same CDR3 can be traced to other DNA sequences in this sample. The gene calls are TRBV27 and TRBJ1-5, with TRBD1 identical over 9 bases. The CDR3 is made up of 15 amino acids. Germline values: CDR1 MNHEY, CDR2 SMNVEV (reference sequence). V gave up 6 bases and J gave up 2 bases; unmatched junction bases: 5. This CDR3 is CASSPDRGGNQPQHF. CDR3 in DNA: TGTGCCAGCAGCCCAGACAGGGGGGGCAATCAGCCCCAGCATTTT.

The genes are TRBV5-5 and TRBJ2-3; D is possibly TRBD1 or TRBD2 (5 bases each). Trimming took off 0 bases at V and 0 bases at J, with 14 bases between the two ends. The CDR3 totals 17 residues. Per germline, CDR1 SGHKS and CDR2 YYEKEE (reference sequence). The CDR3 reads CASSLGGATPSTDTQYF. DNA of the CDR3: TGTGCCAGCAGCTTGGGAGGGGCTACACCTAGCACAGATACGCAGTATTTT.

The chain carries TRBV28 and TRBJ1-1, with 7 bases fitting TRBD1. The CDR3 has 14 residues. Looked up from germline, CDR1 is MDHEN and CDR2 is SYDVKM. V dropped 1 base and J dropped 3; count of bases not matched to a gene: 2. Here the CDR3 DNA reads TGTGCCAGCAGTTTATCAGGGGGGTACACTGAAGCTTTCTTT. Translated, it gives CASSLSGGYTEAFF.

The chain uses TRBV7-9 and TRBJ1-5, with TRBD1 identical over 8 bases. Germline trimming cut 1 base from V and 3 bases from J; bases unmatched to any gene: 8. There are 17 residues in the CDR3. Per germline, CDR1 SEHNR and CDR2 FQNEAQ (reference sequence). The CDR3 protein is CASSLDVWTGYNQPQHF. CDR3 DNA sequence: TGTGCCAGCAGCTTAGATGTATGGACAGGGTACAATCAGCCCCAGCATTTT.

The chain couples TRBV28 to TRBJ1-5, with 10 bases fitting TRBD1. J was trimmed by 5 bases and V by 5 bases; bases with no gene match: 9. The CDR3 is 16 residues long. CDR1 and CDR2 (germline): MDHEN, SYDVKM. In DNA form, the CDR3 reads TGTGCCAGCAGTCCCACCGGGACAGGGGCGTATCAGCCCCAGCATTTT. Residues: CASSPTGTGAYQPQHF.

The chain has TRBV14 and TRBJ2-3, with D hard to call. CDR1 and CDR2 (germline): SGHDN, FVKESK. The germline V and J ends were trimmed by 0 bases and 8 bases, with 9 bases remaining between them. The CDR3 totals 13 residues. CDR3 nucleotide sequence: TGTGCCAGCAGCCAAGATCTTCGGAGTACGCAGTATTTT. It codes for CASSQDLRSTQYF.

This sequence joins TRBV27 and TRBJ1-6; no clear D. CDR3 length equals 17 residues. V shed 6 bases and J shed 9 bases, with 24 bases lying between them. Germline-derived CDR1 and CDR2 are MNHEY and SMNVEV (reference sequence). This chain's CDR3 is CASSLRPITIGGSPLHF. In nucleotides, the CDR3 is TGTGCCAGCAGCCTCCGGCCGATTACTATAGGAGGTTCACCCCTCCACTTT.

The chain couples TRBV13 to TRBJ2-7; the match to TRBD2 covers 11 bases. The V and J ends lost 3 bases and 5 bases, in that order; junction bases with no gene match: 9. The CDR3 extends over 16 amino acids. CDR1 and CDR2 (germline): PRHDT, FYEKMQ (reference sequence). The CDR3 here is CASSFRSLAGVNEQYF. Here the CDR3 DNA reads TGTGCCAGCAGCTTTCGCTCACTAGCGGGAGTCAACGAGCAGTACTTC.

The chain carries TRBV5-1 and TRBJ1-1; D remains ambiguous. Germline CDR1 is SGHRS and CDR2 is YFSETQ. V lost 4 bases and J lost 3, with 13 bases in between. The CDR3 has 14 amino acids. CDR3 nucleotide sequence: TGCGCCAGCAGCCCCAGGATCGGGGACACTGAAGCTTTCTTT. Translated, it gives CASSPRIGDTEAFF.

This chain uses TRBV28 with TRBJ1-1; D remains ambiguous. Germline V lookup: CDR1 MDHEN, CDR2 SYDVKM. V dropped 3 bases and J dropped 1 base, with 9 bases sitting between them. This CDR3 region has 14 residues. This CDR3 reads CASSFGRRNTEAFF. CDR3 bases: TGTGCCAGCAGTTTCGGCAGGAGGAACACTGAAGCTTTCTTT.

The V call is TRBV27, the J call TRBJ2-1, with D perhaps matching TRBD2 (5 bases). Germline V gives CDR1 MNHEY, CDR2 SMNVEV (reference sequence). The CDR3 runs 16 residues. Trimming pared 5 bases from V and 7 bases from J, leaving 21 bases between. The CDR3 DNA follows: TGTGCCAGCAGTAACGGGGTGGGTGTCTTACAGAATGAGCAGTTCTTC. The encoded protein is CASSNGVGVLQNEQFF.

The V and J genes are TRBV4-3 and TRBJ1-1, with D possibly being TRBD1 (5 bases). In germline, CDR1 is LGHNA, CDR2 YSLEER. V gave up 4 bases and J gave up 1 base, with 7 bases separating them. The length of the CDR3 is 13 residues. CDR3 protein: CASSRDRNTEAFF. For the CDR3, the DNA is TGCGCCAGCAGCCGAGACAGGAACACTGAAGCTTTCTTT.

V and J are TRBV5-1 and TRBJ1-2; D unclear. The germline gives CDR1 SGHRS, CDR2 YFSETQ. V lost 0 bases, J lost 8 bases, and 17 bases lay in between. This CDR3 contains 15 residues. In nucleotides, the CDR3 is TGCGCCAGCAGCTTGGGAACGAGCGGGCTCCGGGGCTACACCTTC. Its translation is CASSLGTSGLRGYTF.

The CDR3 DNA sequence: TGTGCCAGCAGCCCACTAGGCCAGGATGGGTATGGCTACACCTTC. Protein sequence: CASSPLGQDGYGYTF. The V call is TRBV11-2, the J call TRBJ1-2; the D is unclear. Germline V CDR1 and CDR2: SGHAT, FQNNGV. The V end lost 5 bases, the J end lost 5 bases, and 18 bases lay between the germline ends. The CDR3 sequence is 15 residues long.

The chain is built from TRBV10-3 and TRBJ2-7; 9 positions agree with TRBD1. V trimming: 3 bases; J trimming: 0 bases; junction bases outside the gene matches: 9. The length of the CDR3 is 17 residues. Germline V gene lookup returns CDR1 ENHRY and CDR2 SYGVKD. The CDR3 is CAISDLKGQGPSYEQYF. CDR3 DNA: TGTGCCATCAGTGACCTCAAAGGACAGGGGCCCTCCTACGAGCAGTACTTC.